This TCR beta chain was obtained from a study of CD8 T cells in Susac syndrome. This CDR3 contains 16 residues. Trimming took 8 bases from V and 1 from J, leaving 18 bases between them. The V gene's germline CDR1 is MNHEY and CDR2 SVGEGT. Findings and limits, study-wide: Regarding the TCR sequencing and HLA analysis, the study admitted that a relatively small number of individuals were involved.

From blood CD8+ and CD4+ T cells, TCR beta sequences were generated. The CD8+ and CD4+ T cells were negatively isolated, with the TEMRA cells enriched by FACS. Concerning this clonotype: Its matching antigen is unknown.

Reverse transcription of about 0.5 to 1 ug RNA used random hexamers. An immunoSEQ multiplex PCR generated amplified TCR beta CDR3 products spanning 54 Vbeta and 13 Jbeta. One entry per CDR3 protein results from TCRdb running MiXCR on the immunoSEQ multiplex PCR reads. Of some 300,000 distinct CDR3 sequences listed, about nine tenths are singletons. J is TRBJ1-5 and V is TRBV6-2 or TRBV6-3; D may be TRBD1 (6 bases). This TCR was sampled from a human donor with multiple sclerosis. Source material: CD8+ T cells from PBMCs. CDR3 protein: CASVEWGPESNQPQHF. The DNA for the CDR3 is TGTGCCAGCGTTGAATGGGGGCCGGAGAGCAATCAGCCCCAGCATTTT.